A single sample gave rise to the 22 T cell receptor beta chains below, sequenced in a study of T cell changes during pregnancy in multiple sclerosis. Libraries were prepared by immunoSEQ multiplex PCR; TCRdb keeps only in-frame clonotypes and omits some of them. The sample has about 99,000 clones, 85% to 95% seen once. Material: peripheral blood, obtained after pregnancy. The receptors originated from a female donor with multiple sclerosis, enrolled in a pregnancy study.

The rearrangement uses TRBV4-1 and TRBJ2-7; D possibly corresponds to TRBD1 (5 bases). There are 15 residues in the CDR3. Trimming shortened V by 4 bases and J by 2 bases, and 15 bases separated the two germline ends. From germline, CDR1 is MGHRA and CDR2 YSYEKL. DNA of the CDR3: TGCGCCAGCAGCCTAGACGAACAGGCCCCCTACGAGCAGTACTTC. It is translated as CASSLDEQAPYEQYF.

CDR3 bases: TGTGCCAGCAGCTTAGAAGACAGTTTACAAGAGACCCAGTACTTC. This codes for CASSLEDSLQETQYF. V gene TRBV11-2 combines with J gene TRBJ2-5, with a weak D call TRBD1 (5 bases). The CDR3 covers 15 residues. Per germline, CDR1 SGHAT and CDR2 FQNNGV. Trimming took 0 bases from V and 2 from J, leaving 10 bases between them.

V and J are TRBV9 and TRBJ1-2; 7 bases are a match to TRBD1. V lost 3 bases and J lost 6; bases outside the gene matches: 2. There are 12 residues in the CDR3. The V gene's germline CDR1 is SGDLS and CDR2 YYNGEE. CDR3: CASSAGTDGYTF. CDR3 sequence (DNA): TGTGCCAGCAGCGCGGGGACAGATGGCTACACCTTC.

The chain is built from TRBV28 and TRBJ2-4, with 8 nucleotides matching TRBD1. The CDR3 has 14 amino acids. Germline values: CDR1 MDHEN, CDR2 SYDVKM. V gave up 5 bases and J gave up 11 bases; unmatched junction bases: 11. The CDR3 region is CASSKTGGRGVQYF. The CDR3 DNA reads TGTGCCAGCAGTAAAACAGGGGGGCGAGGCGTTCAGTACTTC.

The table lists this clone with a count of one. The chain combines TRBV13 with TRBJ1-3, with 8 bases matching TRBD1. Trimming cost V 3 bases and J 4 bases; bases outside gene matches: 5. Germline V gene data show CDR1 as PRHDT and CDR2 as FYEKMQ (reference sequence). The CDR3 extends over 15 amino acids. Here the CDR3 DNA reads TGTGCCAGCAGCTTCGGACAGGGCTCAGGAAACACCATATATTTT. As protein: CASSFGQGSGNTIYF.

The chain employs TRBV4-1 and TRBJ2-1; no firm D call. The CDR3 contains 14 residues. Germline CDR1 is MGHRA and CDR2 is YSYEKL. V was trimmed by 5 bases and J by 5 bases, leaving 13 bases between them. CDR3 in DNA: TGCGCCAGCAGCAACCCGACACCAGACAATGAGCAGTTCTTC. It codes for CASSNPTPDNEQFF.

The chain is built from TRBV7-3 and TRBJ2-2, with D unclear. Trimming removed 5 bases at V and 8 bases at J, with 18 bases between. CDR1 and CDR2 (germline): SGHTA, FQGTGA. The CDR3 is 15 amino acids. CDR3 residues: CASSLTIPRGGELFF. Written as DNA, the CDR3 is TGTGCCAGCAGCCTCACAATCCCCCGAGGAGGGGAGCTGTTTTTT.

This sequence joins TRBV5-1 and TRBJ1-2; D is undetermined. The CDR3 loop spans 14 amino acids. The germline V and J ends were trimmed by 0 bases and 4 bases, with 10 bases remaining between them. Germline-derived CDR1 and CDR2 are SGHRS and YFSETQ. The CDR3 loop is CASSLEEGTYGYTF. CDR3 coding DNA: TGCGCCAGCAGCTTGGAAGAGGGTACCTATGGCTACACCTTC.

The rearrangement links TRBV7-3 to TRBJ2-5; D is possibly TRBD1 (8 bases). This CDR3 is built from 13 residues. In germline, CDR1 is SGHTA, CDR2 FQGTGA. V was trimmed by 4 bases and J by 5 bases, leaving 11 bases between them. CDR3 DNA: TGTGCCAGCAGCTACAGGGGGGGTGAGACCCAGTACTTC. Encoded protein: CASSYRGGETQYF.

V is TRBV2 and J is TRBJ1-2; 7 positions agree with TRBD1. J lost 5 bases, V lost 4 bases, and 1 base had no gene match. Germline V CDR1 and CDR2: SNHLY, FYNNEI. This CDR3 has 12 residues. CDR3 bases: TGTGCCAGCAGTGGACAGGGATATGGCTACACCTTC. Translated, it gives CASSGQGYGYTF.

This chain links TRBV27 with TRBJ2-7; 7 positions agree with TRBD1. The CDR3 consists of 14 residues. Looked up from germline, CDR1 is MNHEY and CDR2 is SMNVEV (reference sequence). After removal of 5 bases from V and 2 bases from J, the junction contained 6 bases not matched to a gene. The CDR3 is CASSLRTGTYEQYF. The DNA of the CDR3 is TGTGCCAGCAGTCTTAGGACAGGTACCTACGAGCAGTACTTC.

This chain joins TRBV5-1 and TRBJ2-2, with D unclear. Germline V gene lookup returns CDR1 SGHRS and CDR2 YFSETQ. V shed 2 bases and J shed 0 bases, with 20 bases lying between them. The CDR3 is 19 residues long. The CDR3 DNA reads TGCGCCAGCAGCTTTACCTTAGTAACCCCCCGATCGAACACCGGGGAGCTGTTTTTT. Encoded protein: CASSFTLVTPRSNTGELFF. The full variable domain, in which reference TRBV5-1 and TRBJ2-2 provide the parts outside the CDR3, is KAGVTQTPRYLIKTRGQQVTLSCSPISGHRSVSWYQQTPGQGLQFLFEYFSETQRNKGNFPGRFSGRQFSNSRSEMNVSTLELGDSALYLCASSFTLVTPRSNTGELFFGEGSRLTVL.

The chain has TRBV5-1 and TRBJ2-4; D remains unclear. CDR3 length equals 14 residues. Germline values: CDR1 SGHRS, CDR2 YFSETQ. V lost 0 bases, J lost 8 bases, and 12 bases lay in between. The CDR3 DNA follows: TGCGCCAGCAGCTTGGTGGCAGGTCGAGACATTCAGTACTTC. It specifies CASSLVAGRDIQYF.

The gene calls are TRBV2 and TRBJ1-1; D unresolved. The CDR3 runs to 15 residues. Germline V CDR1 and CDR2: SNHLY, FYNNEI. The V gene lost 6 bases and the J gene lost 1 base, with 15 bases spanning the gap. The CDR3 DNA reads TGTGCCAGCAGGTTGACACAGCTAAGGAACACTGAAGCTTTCTTT. Translation gives CASRLTQLRNTEAFF.

This chain links TRBV2 with TRBJ1-4; D might be TRBD1 (6 bases). Germline values: CDR1 SNHLY, CDR2 FYNNEI. CDR3 length: 14 residues. With 4 bases removed from V and 5 bases from J, the gap between germline ends came to 11 bases. The CDR3 DNA reads as TGTGCCAGCAGTGCAGGGGTGGGAAATGAAAAACTGTTTTTT. This translates into CASSAGVGNEKLFF.

As DNA, the CDR3 is TGTGCCAGCAGCTTTGGGACTTCTGAAGCTTTCTTT. This sequence encodes CASSFGTSEAFF. The V and J genes are TRBV11-3 and TRBJ1-1; D is possibly TRBD1 (5 bases). This CDR3 contains 12 residues. With 3 bases removed from V and 6 bases from J, the gap between germline ends came to 8 bases. In germline, CDR1 is SGHNT, CDR2 YENEEA.

The chain is built from TRBV11-2 and TRBJ2-1; 16 bases are shared with TRBD2. CDR1 and CDR2 from the germline V gene are SGHAT and FQNNGV. The length of the CDR3 is 18 residues. V lost 4 bases to trimming and J lost 8 bases; unmatched junction nucleotides: 11. In DNA form, the CDR3 reads TGTGCCAGCAGCTCCTGGGCCGGGACTAGCGGGAGGGCCTATGAGCAGTTCTTC. Protein sequence: CASSSWAGTSGRAYEQFF.

Details on this clone: Other nucleotide sequences in the sample specify the same CDR3. The chain joins TRBV6-1 to TRBJ1-6; D may be TRBD1 (5 bases). The V and J ends lost 1 base and 4 bases respectively, with 8 bases between them. Germline V gene sequence: CDR1 MNHNS, CDR2 SASEGT. This CDR3 region has 15 residues. The CDR3 reads CASSEGTPYNSPLHF. In DNA, the CDR3 is TGTGCCAGCAGTGAAGGGACACCTTATAATTCACCCCTCCACTTT.

The gene calls are TRBV6-6 and TRBJ1-2, with TRBD1 identical over 9 bases. The CDR3 consists of 15 residues. V was clipped by 4 bases and J by 2 bases; unmatched bases: 5. Germline V lookup: CDR1 MNHNY, CDR2 SVGAGI (reference sequence). The DNA for the CDR3 is TGTGCCAGCAGTTCTGGGACAGGGAACAACTATGGCTACACCTTC. Translated: CASSSGTGNNYGYTF.

The chain has TRBV19 and TRBJ2-5, with TRBD2 identical over 7 bases. The CDR3 is 11 residues long. V lost 3 bases and J lost 9; bases outside the gene matches: 1. Germline loops: CDR1 LNHDA, CDR2 SQIVND (reference sequence). This CDR3 reads CASSMGGAQYF. The DNA for the CDR3 is TGTGCCAGTAGTATGGGGGGGGCCCAGTACTTC.

The table lists this clone with a count of one. The gene calls are TRBV28 and TRBJ2-1; D gene uncertain. Germline V gene sequence: CDR1 MDHEN, CDR2 SYDVKM. The V end was cut by 5 bases, the J end by 0 bases, with 17 bases between. CDR3 length: 17 amino acids. The CDR3 coding sequence is TGTGCCAGCAGTCCCGCGGTAAGAAAAAGCTCCTACAATGAGCAGTTCTTC. Its protein product is CASSPAVRKSSYNEQFF. Supplemented by reference TRBV28 and TRBJ2-1, the full variable domain reads DVKVTQSSRYLVKRTGEKVFLECVQDMDHENMFWYRQDPGLGLRLIYFSYDVKMKEKGDIPEGYSVSREKKERFSLILESASTNQTSMYLCASSPAVRKSSYNEQFFGPGTRLTVL.

This clone was counted once. The chain recombines TRBV15 with TRBJ1-3; 8 bases line up with TRBD1. Losses at the gene ends were 8 bases for V and 0 bases for J; bases not matched to a gene: 6. This CDR3 has 15 amino acids. Looked up from germline, CDR1 is LNHNV and CDR2 is YYDKDF (reference sequence). CDR3 residues: CATSTGGYSGNTIYF. The CDR3 DNA sequence: TGTGCCACCTCCACAGGGGGTTACTCTGGAAACACCATATATTTT.